Reported below is one TCR beta chain. Its antigen is not identified. This sample stems from a study of response to subunit inactivated influenza vaccine. Whole-study findings and limits: Authors suggested seasonal influenza vaccinations each recruit few new T cells.

MiXCR was run by TCRdb on the RT-PCR reads, yielding one entry per CDR3 protein. This sample carries about 800,000 distinct CDR3 sequences, 21% of them seen once, and the ten largest clones take roughly 10%. Trimming removed 6 bases at V and 5 bases at J, with 14 bases between. CDR3 length: 13 residues. Germline V gene lookup returns CDR1 DFQATT and CDR2 SNEGSKA (reference sequence). The specimen comprised PBMCs from blood, sampled more than 4 days after vaccination. The sequence was obtained from a man aged 50 or older who received an inactivated influenza vaccine. This chain joins TRBV20-1 and TRBJ2-1; perhaps D is TRBD1 or TRBD2 (5 bases each). The CDR3 here is CSALRGTDNEQFF. In nucleotides, the CDR3 is TGCAGTGCCCTCAGAGGGACGGACAATGAGCAGTTCTTC.